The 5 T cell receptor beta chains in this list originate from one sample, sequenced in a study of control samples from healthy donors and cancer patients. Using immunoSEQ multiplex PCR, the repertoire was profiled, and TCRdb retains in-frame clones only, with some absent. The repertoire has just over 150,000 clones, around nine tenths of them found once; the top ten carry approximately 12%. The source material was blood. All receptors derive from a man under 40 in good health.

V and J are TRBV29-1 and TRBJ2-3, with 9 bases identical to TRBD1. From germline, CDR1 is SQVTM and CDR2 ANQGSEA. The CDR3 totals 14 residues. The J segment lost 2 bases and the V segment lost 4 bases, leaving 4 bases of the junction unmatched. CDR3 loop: CSVGGTGPTDTQYF. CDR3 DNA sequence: TGCAGCGTTGGGGGGACAGGGCCCACAGATACGCAGTATTTT.

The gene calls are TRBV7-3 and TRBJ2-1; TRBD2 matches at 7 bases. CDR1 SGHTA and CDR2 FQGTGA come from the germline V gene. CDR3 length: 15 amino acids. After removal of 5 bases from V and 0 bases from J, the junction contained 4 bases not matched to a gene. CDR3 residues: CASSPAGSSYNEQFF. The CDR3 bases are TGTGCCAGCAGCCCAGCGGGGAGCTCCTACAATGAGCAGTTCTTC.

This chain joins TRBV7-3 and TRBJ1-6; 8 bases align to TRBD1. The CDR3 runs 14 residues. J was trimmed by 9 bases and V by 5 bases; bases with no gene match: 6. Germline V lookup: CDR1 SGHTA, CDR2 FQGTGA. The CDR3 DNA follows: TGTGCCAGCAGCCCCGGACAGGGTATTTCACCCCTCCACTTT. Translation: CASSPGQGISPLHF.

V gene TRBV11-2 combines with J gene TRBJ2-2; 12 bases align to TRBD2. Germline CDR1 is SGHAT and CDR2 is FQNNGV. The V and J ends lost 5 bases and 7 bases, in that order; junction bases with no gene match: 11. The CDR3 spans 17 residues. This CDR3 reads CASSPEPSGGAIGELFF. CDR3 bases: TGTGCCAGCAGCCCTGAGCCTAGCGGGGGGGCAATCGGGGAGCTGTTTTTT. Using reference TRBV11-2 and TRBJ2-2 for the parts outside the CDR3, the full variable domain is EAGVAQSPRYKIIEKRQSVAFWCNPISGHATLYWYQQILGQGPKLLIQFQNNGVVDDSQLPKDRFSAERLKGVDSTLKIQPAKLEDSAVYLCASSPEPSGGAIGELFFGEGSRLTVL.

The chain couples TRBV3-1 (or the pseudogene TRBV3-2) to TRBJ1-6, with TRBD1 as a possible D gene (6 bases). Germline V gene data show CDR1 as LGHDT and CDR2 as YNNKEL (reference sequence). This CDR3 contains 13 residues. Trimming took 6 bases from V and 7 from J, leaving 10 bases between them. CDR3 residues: CASRWGANSPLHF. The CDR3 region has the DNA TGTGCCAGCAGGTGGGGGGCCAATTCACCCCTCCACTTT.